Each of the 9 T cell receptor beta chains below was sequenced from the same sample in a study of post-analysis software for immune sequencing data. Study-level findings and limits: There were a few TRBV segments more frequent in patients than controls, and TRBV5-6, TRBV5-1 and TRBV20-1 were among them.

Antigens for these TCRs are unknown. Built from TCR beta cDNA, the libraries had unique molecular identifiers in them. TCRdb used MiXCR to reprocess the PCR reads, holding one entry per CDR3 protein. The table lists about 680,000 distinct CDR3 sequences, approximately 59% of them singletons, with 10% to 12% in the top ten. Sequencing was performed on blood. Source of these receptors: a girl aged 2 to 9 with multiple sclerosis.

The rearrangement links TRBV7-2 to TRBJ1-4, with 7 nucleotides matching TRBD1. The germline V gene has CDR1 SGHTA and CDR2 FQGNSA. V trimming: 5 bases; J trimming: 8 bases; junction bases outside the gene matches: 11. CDR3 length equals 15 residues. The CDR3 DNA reads TGTGCCAGCAGCGCCGCAGGGGGAAATAGGGAAAAACTGTTTTTT. It is translated as CASSAAGGNREKLFF. The entire variable domain, with the rest obtained from reference TRBV7-2 and TRBJ1-4, is as follows: GAGVSQSPSNKVTEKGKDVELRCDPISGHTALYWYRQSLGQGLEFLIYFQGNSAPDKSGLPSDRFSAERTGGSVSTLTIQRTQQEDSAVYLCASSAAGGNREKLFFGSGTQLSVL.

This chain links TRBV20-1 with TRBJ2-5; D gene uncertain. CDR1 and CDR2 from the germline V gene are DFQATT and SNEGSKA (reference sequence). This CDR3 is built from 14 residues. The ends were cut back, 3 bases at V and 4 bases at J, with 15 bases in the middle. CDR3: CSASYLGPLETQYF. CDR3 DNA sequence: TGCAGTGCTAGTTATCTAGGGCCCCTAGAGACCCAGTACTTC.

This clonotype was recorded once. This sequence joins TRBV5-1 and TRBJ2-5, with 12 bases identical to TRBD2. The CDR3 runs 16 residues. CDR1 SGHRS and CDR2 YFSETQ come from the germline V gene. V lost 1 base and J lost 3; bases outside the gene matches: 4. The CDR3 DNA follows: TGCGCCAGCAGCTTGACGGGACTAGCGGGTAAAGAGACCCAGTACTTC. As protein: CASSLTGLAGKETQYF.

With regard to this clonotype: Germline is not matched at one junction end, which may reflect a read error. The chain uses TRBV12-3 or TRBV12-4 and TRBJ2-3, with TRBD2 matching over 10 bases. There are 16 residues in the CDR3. CDR3 DNA sequence: TGTGCCTGCAGCACCGATACTAGCGGGATGACAGATACGCAGTATTTT. Translating gives CACSTDTSGMTDTQYF.

The V and J genes are TRBV12-3 or TRBV12-4 and TRBJ2-1; 10 bases fit TRBD2. V shed 1 base and J 8 bases; nucleotides not matched to a gene: 5. The CDR3 consists of 15 residues. The CDR3, as DNA: TGTGCCAGCAGTTTAGTTAGCGGGGGGTATGATGAGCAGTTCTTC. Translating it yields CASSLVSGGYDEQFF.

V and J are TRBV14 and TRBJ2-1; TRBD2 is a possible D gene (6 bases). Germline CDR1 and CDR2: SGHDN and FVKESK. V gave up 3 bases and J gave up 10 bases, with 16 bases separating them. CDR3 length: 14 amino acids. The CDR3 region has the DNA TGTGCCAGCAGCCACGAAGGCAGGGAGGACGAGCAGTTCTTC. Translation gives CASSHEGREDEQFF. Looking up the rest from reference TRBV14 and TRBJ2-1 gives the full variable domain: EAGVTQFPSHSVIEKGQTVTLRCDPISGHDNLYWYRRVMGKEIKFLLHFVKESKQDESGMPNNRFLAERTGGTYSTLKVQPAELEDSGVYFCASSHEGREDEQFFGPGTRLTVL.

The chain uses TRBV28 and TRBJ2-1, with D uncertain. The CDR3 has 16 residues. V was trimmed by 1 base and J by 0 bases, leaving 10 bases between them. The germline V gene encodes CDR1 MDHEN and CDR2 SYDVKM. This chain's CDR3 is CASSLFPLSSYNEQFF. The CDR3 DNA reads TGTGCCAGCAGTTTATTCCCGCTAAGCTCCTACAATGAGCAGTTCTTC.

V gene TRBV4-1 combines with J gene TRBJ1-1, with 9 bases lining up with TRBD1. There are 15 residues in the CDR3. Trimming at V came to 3 bases and at J to 5 bases, leaving 7 bases not matched to a gene. CDR1 MGHRA and CDR2 YSYEKL come from the germline V gene. This CDR3 is CASSQETGGGTEAFF. The DNA of the CDR3 is TGCGCCAGCAGCCAGGAGACAGGGGGAGGGACTGAAGCTTTCTTT.

This CDR3 reads CSASGGWGGGYTF. As DNA, the CDR3 is TGCAGTGCTAGCGGGGGATGGGGGGGTGGCTACACCTTC. V is TRBV20-1 and J is TRBJ1-2; TRBD1 might be the D (5 bases). V lost 3 bases and J lost 7, with 15 bases in between. CDR1 and CDR2 from the germline V gene are DFQATT and SNEGSKA (reference sequence). This CDR3 region has 13 residues.